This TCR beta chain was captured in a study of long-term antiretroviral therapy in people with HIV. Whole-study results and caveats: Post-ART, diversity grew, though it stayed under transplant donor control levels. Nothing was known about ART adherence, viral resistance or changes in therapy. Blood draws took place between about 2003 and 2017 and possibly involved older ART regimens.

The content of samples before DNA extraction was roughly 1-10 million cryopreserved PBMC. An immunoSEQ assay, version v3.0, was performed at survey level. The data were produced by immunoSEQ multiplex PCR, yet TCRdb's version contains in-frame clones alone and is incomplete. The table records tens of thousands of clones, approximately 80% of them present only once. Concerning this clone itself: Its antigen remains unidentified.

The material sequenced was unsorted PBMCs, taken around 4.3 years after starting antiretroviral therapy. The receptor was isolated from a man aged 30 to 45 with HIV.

In nucleotides, the CDR3 is TGTGCCATCAGAAATAGCGGGAGTCTGGATGAGCAGTTCTTC. It translates to CAIRNSGSLDEQFF. This chain links TRBV10-3 with TRBJ2-1; 9 nucleotides match TRBD2. This CDR3 is built from 14 residues. The germline V gene encodes CDR1 ENHRY and CDR2 SYGVKD. Unmatched junction bases numbered 8, after V lost 6 bases and J lost 8 bases.